The 2 T cell receptor beta chains in this list originate from one sample, sequenced in a study of blood T cell repertoires in COVID-19. Clones were read by immunoSEQ multiplex PCR, and TCRdb kept only the in-frame ones, dropping some. Of under 300,000 clones in the sample, 80% to 90% were seen once. What was sequenced was PBMCs or T cells enriched from blood (not recorded which). These receptors came from a woman aged 18-35 years who had recovered from COVID-19.

The chain links TRBV4-2 to TRBJ1-2; D unclear. The V end lost 0 bases, the J end lost 5 bases, and 13 bases lay between the germline ends. Germline CDR1 LGHNA, CDR2 YNFKEQ. This CDR3 has 15 amino acids. CDR3 protein: CASSQDGGILYGYTF. The CDR3 bases are TGTGCCAGCAGCCAAGATGGAGGGATCCTTTATGGCTACACCTTC.

The genes are TRBV5-1 and TRBJ2-7, with 8 bases identical to TRBD1. In germline, CDR1 is SGHRS, CDR2 YFSETQ. V trimming: 0 bases; J trimming: 3 bases; junction bases outside the gene matches: 5. The CDR3 spans 15 residues. The CDR3 sequence is CASSLGTGQGYEQYF. The CDR3 DNA reads as TGCGCCAGCAGCTTGGGGACAGGACAGGGCTACGAGCAGTACTTC.